This T cell receptor (beta chain) stems from a study of control samples from healthy donors and cancer patients. Repertoires were generated with immunoSEQ multiplex PCR, while TCRdb's copy carries only in-frame clones and drops some. The profile shows roughly 130,000 clones, roughly 94% of them singletons. The TCR sequence derives from a man aged 30 to 39 in good health. Sequenced: blood.

Written as DNA, the CDR3 is TGTGCCAGCAGTCGAGCGGGGGGGTACAATGAGCAGTTCTTC. It translates to CASSRAGGYNEQFF. The chain links TRBV7-8 to TRBJ2-1; TRBD2 matches 10 bases. The CDR3 is 14 residues long. After removal of 6 bases from V and 4 bases from J, the junction contained 3 bases not matched to a gene. Looked up from germline, CDR1 is SGHVS and CDR2 is FQNEAQ.